A selection of T cell receptor beta chains follows, all from one sample in a study of regulatory T cells in long-lasting Graves disease. TCRdb re-called the multiplex PCR reads through MiXCR, storing one row per CDR3 protein. Among hundreds of thousands of distinct CDR3 sequences listed, about a sixth were seen once. This sample was shared with a second study, whose subject was T cells in Graves' hyperthyroidism and ophthalmopathy.

The sequenced sample was peripheral blood mononuclear cells (PBMCs), obtained at new diagnosis, from a patient treated with antithyroid drugs. All receptors come from a middle-aged man with Graves disease. Each CDR3 is given with its conserved first and last residue. The D gene is left open where the match is weak. Clone size is shown for a subset of rows, as once, few, many or a class of expanded clone.

DNA | CDR3 | D | size | J | V
TGCAGTGCTAGTGGGAGTAACTATGGCTACACCTTC | CSASGSNYGYTF | - | many | TRBJ1-2 | TRBV20-1
TGTGCCAGCAACCCGTCGGCAGCCTACGAGCAGTACTTC | CASNPSAAYEQYF | - | - | TRBJ2-7 | TRBV28
TGCGCCAGCGGCTTGCTCGCGGGGAGCACAGATACGCAGTATTTT | CASGLLAGSTDTQYF | - | - | TRBJ2-3 | TRBV5-1
TGTGCCAGCAGCCAAGACACTGTCGCGAGGGAGCAGTACTTC | CASSQDTVAREQYF | - | many | TRBJ2-7 | TRBV3-1
TGTGCCAGCAGTCAACAGGGTAATCGCCCGGGGGAGCAGTACTTC | CASSQQGNRPGEQYF | - | few | TRBJ2-7 | TRBV25-1
TGTGCCAGCAGTTTATCGGTCCCCAATCAGCCCCAGCATTTT | CASSLSVPNQPQHF | - | many | TRBJ1-5 | TRBV27
TGCGCCAGCAGCTTGTACCAGAATCAAGAGACCCAGTACTTC | CASSLYQNQETQYF | - | many | TRBJ2-5 | TRBV5-1
TGTGCCAGCAGCTTAGCTATTTCCGCCTACAATGAGCAGTTCTTC | CASSLAISAYNEQFF | - | many | TRBJ2-1 | TRBV11-2
TGCAGTGCTAGAGAAGTCGTCGAGCAGTACTTC | CSAREVVEQYF | - | many | TRBJ2-7 | TRBV20-1
TGTGCCAGCAGTTACCCCGGTTTTGGCAATCAGCCCCAGCATTTT | CASSYPGFGNQPQHF | - | many | TRBJ1-5 | TRBV6-5
TGTGCCAGCAGTGTAGCGGGGGTATACCGTTCCTACGAGCAGTACTTC | CASSVAGVYRSYEQYF | TRBD2 | many | TRBJ2-7 | TRBV12-3/TRBV12-4
TGTGCCATCGGAGCAAGCTCTGGAAACACCATATATTTT | CAIGASSGNTIYF | - | few | TRBJ1-3 | TRBV10-3
TGTGCCAGCAGTTGGCCGGGCAGAACTGCCGAAGCTTTCTTT | CASSWPGRTAEAFF | - | many | TRBJ1-1 | TRBV12-3/TRBV12-4
TGTGCCAGCAGCGCCGCCGGGTCGAGGGACGAGCAGTACTTC | CASSAAGSRDEQYF | - | many | TRBJ2-7 | TRBV11-3
TGTGCCAGCAGCCCCGGGACTCCCTCGGGGTATAATTCACCCCTCCACTTT | CASSPGTPSGYNSPLHF | - | few | TRBJ1-6 | TRBV12-3/TRBV12-4
TGTGCCTGGGGAAGAGCGATGAACAGCAATCAGCCCCAGCATTTT | CAWGRAMNSNQPQHF | - | many | TRBJ1-5 | TRBV30
TGTGCCAGCAGCGTAGGGGTAGGGGAGGAGCAGTACTTC | CASSVGVGEEQYF | - | - | TRBJ2-7 | TRBV9
TGTGCCAGCAGTGAGACCAGGGGCAACATTCAGTACTTC | CASSETRGNIQYF | - | few | TRBJ2-4 | TRBV6-1
TGCGCCGGCAGCCAAGATAAGAGCGGGGGGGCCCCCGGGGAGCTGTTTTTT | CAGSQDKSGGAPGELFF | TRBD2 | once | TRBJ2-2 | TRBV4-3
TGTGCCAGCAGCTTGAGCCGGGCGGATACGCAGTATTTT | CASSLSRADTQYF | - | many | TRBJ2-3 | TRBV7-2
TGTGCCAGCAGGCTCAGGGAAGGCTCCTATAATTCACCCCTCCACTTT | CASRLREGSYNSPLHF | - | many | TRBJ1-6 | TRBV28
TGTGCCAGCACAGGTGGGAACACTGAAGCTTTCTTT | CASTGGNTEAFF | - | many | TRBJ1-1 | TRBV12-3/TRBV12-4
TGTGCCAGCAACGTATTAGCGGGGGGGCGACCCAATGAGCAGTTCTTC | CASNVLAGGRPNEQFF | TRBD2 | - | TRBJ2-1 | TRBV28
TGTGCCAGCAGTCCGATCGGGGGTGCCACCGGGGAGCTGTTTTTT | CASSPIGGATGELFF | - | - | TRBJ2-2 | TRBV27
TGTGCCAGCAGCCTACGGGGGGGTATAGGGTCCTCCTACAATGAGCAGTTCTTC | CASSLRGGIGSSYNEQFF | TRBD2 | many | TRBJ2-1 | TRBV7-3
TGCAGTGGCAGGGAGCAGGGAAACTATGGCTACACCTTC | CSGREQGNYGYTF | - | - | TRBJ1-2 | TRBV20-1
TGTGCCAGCAGCTTGTATCTAGCGGGGTTGGATACGCAGTATTTT | CASSLYLAGLDTQYF | TRBD2 | many | TRBJ2-3 | TRBV5-6
TGCAGTGCTAGAGCTCAGGGTGCCGGGGAGCTGTTTTTT | CSARAQGAGELFF | - | many | TRBJ2-2 | TRBV20-1
TGCAGTGCTAGAGATGGCGGCAGGGTGGATGGCTACACCTTC | CSARDGGRVDGYTF | - | many | TRBJ1-2 | TRBV20-1
TGTGCCAGCAATGGACAGGGGAGGAATGAGCAGTTCTTC | CASNGQGRNEQFF | TRBD1 | - | TRBJ2-1 | TRBV28
TGTGCCAGCAGTTTGCGGCAGATGAACTATGGCTACACCTTC | CASSLRQMNYGYTF | - | many | TRBJ1-2 | TRBV12-3/TRBV12-4
TGTGCCACCAGCAGAGATCTCCAGGGGGGGCAGTACTTC | CATSRDLQGGQYF | - | - | TRBJ2-7 | TRBV15
TGTGCCAGCAGCTCAGCCCCCGGGAGAAACTACGAGCAGTACTTC | CASSSAPGRNYEQYF | - | many | TRBJ2-7 | TRBV11-1
TGTGCCAGCAGCAAGACAGGGTTTTGGTCAGATACGCAGTATTTT | CASSKTGFWSDTQYF | TRBD1 | few | TRBJ2-3 | TRBV6-1
TGTGCCATCAGTGAGGGCAGGGACGCTTTCTTT | CAISEGRDAFF | - | many | TRBJ1-1 | TRBV10-3
TGTGCCAGCACGGGAGGATCGACGATCCGTAATGAAAAACTGCTTTTT | CASTGGSTIRNEKLLF | - | - | TRBJ1-4 | TRBV12-3/TRBV12-4
TGTGCCACCAGTGAGTACCTAGCGGGGGAAGAGACCCAGTACTTC | CATSEYLAGEETQYF | TRBD2 | many | TRBJ2-5 | TRBV24-1